Reported below is one T cell receptor beta chain. The assay was immunoSEQ multiplex PCR, and TCRdb's table has in-frame clones only and misses some. In the table there are some 5,600 clones, roughly 84% of which are singletons. The data were taken from a study of follicular helper T cells after annual influenza vaccination. Documented time point: 2015-2016 season, 7 days after influenza vaccination. Non-naive CD4+CXCR5+PD-1+ cTfh were sorted into ICOS+CD38+ and ICOS-CD38- fractions. This clonotype was obtained from an adult who received the influenza vaccine. Specimen: CXCR5+ CD38- circulating T follicular helper cells from blood, collected 7 days after influenza vaccination. Subset of the sample: circulating Tfh, non-naive CD4+CXCR5+PD-1+ (ICOS+CD38+ or ICOS-CD38-).

In DNA, the CDR3 is TGTGCCAGCAGCTTGGGGACAGGGAATAGCAATCAGCCCCAGCATTTT. Its protein product is CASSLGTGNSNQPQHF. The gene calls are TRBV7-2 and TRBJ1-5; 9 bases are shared with TRBD1. There are 16 residues in the CDR3. Germline V CDR1 and CDR2: SGHTA, FQGNSA. After removal of 3 bases from V and 0 bases from J, the junction contained 3 bases not matched to a gene.